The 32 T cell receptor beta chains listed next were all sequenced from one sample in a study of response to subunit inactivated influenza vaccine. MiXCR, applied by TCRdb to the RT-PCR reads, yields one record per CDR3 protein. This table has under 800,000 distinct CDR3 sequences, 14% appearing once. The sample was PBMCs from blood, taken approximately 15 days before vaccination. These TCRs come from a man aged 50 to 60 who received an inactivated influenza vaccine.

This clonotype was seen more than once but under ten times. DNA for the CDR3: TGTGCCAGCAGTTATCCGGGGGGCAGACTTCTAGCCAAAAACATTCAGTACTTC. It specifies CASSYPGGRLLAKNIQYF. The V call is TRBV6-5, the J call TRBJ2-4; a weak D match, TRBD2 (7 bases). This CDR3 is built from 18 residues. CDR1 and CDR2 from the germline V gene are MNHEY and SVGAGI. Deletions cut 3 bases from V and 0 bases from J, with 18 bases between.

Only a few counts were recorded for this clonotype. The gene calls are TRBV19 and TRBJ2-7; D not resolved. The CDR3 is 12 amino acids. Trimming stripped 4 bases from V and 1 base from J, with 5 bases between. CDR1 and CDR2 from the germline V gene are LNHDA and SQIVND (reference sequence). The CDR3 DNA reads TGTGCCAGTAGTACCGCATCCTACGAGCAGTACTTC. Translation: CASSTASYEQYF. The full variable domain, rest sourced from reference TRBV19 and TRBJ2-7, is DGGITQSPKYLFRKEGQNVTLSCEQNLNHDAMYWYRQDPGQGLRLIYYSQIVNDFQKGDIAEGYSVSREKKESFPLTVTSAQKNPTAFYLCASSTASYEQYFGPGTRLTVT.

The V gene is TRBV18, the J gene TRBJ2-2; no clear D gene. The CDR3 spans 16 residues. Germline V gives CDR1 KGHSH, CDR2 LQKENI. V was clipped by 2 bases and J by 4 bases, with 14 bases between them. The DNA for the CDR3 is TGTGCCAGCTCACCATCTTACCAGACCCTCACCGGGGAGCTGTTTTTT. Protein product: CASSPSYQTLTGELFF.

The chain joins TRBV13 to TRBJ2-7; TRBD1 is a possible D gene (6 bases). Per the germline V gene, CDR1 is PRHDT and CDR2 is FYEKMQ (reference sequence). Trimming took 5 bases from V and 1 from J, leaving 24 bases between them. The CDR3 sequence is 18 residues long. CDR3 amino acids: CASSGQGKTGQTSYEQYF. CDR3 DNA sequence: TGTGCCAGCAGCGGACAAGGGAAAACAGGGCAAACTTCCTACGAGCAGTACTTC.

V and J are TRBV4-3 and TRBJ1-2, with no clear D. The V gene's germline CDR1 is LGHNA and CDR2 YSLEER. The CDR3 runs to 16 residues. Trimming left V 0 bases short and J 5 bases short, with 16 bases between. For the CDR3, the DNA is TGCGCCAGCAGCCAAGAAGGTAGCAGGCTTTCTTATGGCTACACCTTC. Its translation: CASSQEGSRLSYGYTF.

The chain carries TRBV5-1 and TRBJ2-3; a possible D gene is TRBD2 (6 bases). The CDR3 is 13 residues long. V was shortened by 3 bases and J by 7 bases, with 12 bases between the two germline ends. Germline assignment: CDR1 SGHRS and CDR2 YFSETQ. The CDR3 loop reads CASSYPTSYTQYF. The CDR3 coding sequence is TGCGCCAGCAGCTACCCAACTAGCTATACGCAGTATTTT.

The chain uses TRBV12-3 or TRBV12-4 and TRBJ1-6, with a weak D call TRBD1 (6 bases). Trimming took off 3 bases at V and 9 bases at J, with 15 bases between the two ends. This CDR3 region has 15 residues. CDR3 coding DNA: TGTGCCAGCAGTTTGGGAGGGGGTGGAGGTTCACCCCTCCACTTT. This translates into CASSLGGGGGSPLHF.

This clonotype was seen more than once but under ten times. Written as DNA, the CDR3 is TGTGCCAGCAGCTCAGACAGGTATCAGCCCCAGCATTTT. Residues: CASSSDRYQPQHF. The gene calls are TRBV12-3 or TRBV12-4 and TRBJ1-5, with D perhaps TRBD1 (6 bases). The germline V and J ends were trimmed by 6 bases and 5 bases, with 11 bases remaining between them. The CDR3 sequence is 13 residues long.

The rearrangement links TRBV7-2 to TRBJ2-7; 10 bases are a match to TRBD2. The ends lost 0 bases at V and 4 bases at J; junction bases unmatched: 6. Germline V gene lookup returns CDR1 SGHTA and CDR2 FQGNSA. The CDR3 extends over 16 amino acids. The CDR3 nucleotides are TGTGCCAGCAGCTTAGCGGCTAGCGGGGGAAGATACGAGCAGTACTTC. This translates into CASSLAASGGRYEQYF.

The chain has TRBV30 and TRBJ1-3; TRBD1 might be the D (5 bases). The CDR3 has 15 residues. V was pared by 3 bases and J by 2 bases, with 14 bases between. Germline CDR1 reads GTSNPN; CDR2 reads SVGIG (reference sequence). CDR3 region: CAWRPKGLTGNTIYF. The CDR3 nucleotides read TGTGCCTGGAGGCCTAAGGGGCTCACTGGAAACACCATATATTTT.

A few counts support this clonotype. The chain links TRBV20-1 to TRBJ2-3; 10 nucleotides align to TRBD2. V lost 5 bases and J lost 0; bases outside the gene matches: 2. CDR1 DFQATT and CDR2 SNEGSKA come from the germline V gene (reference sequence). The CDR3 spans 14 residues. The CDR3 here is CSAFSGGSTDTQYF. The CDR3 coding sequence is TGCAGTGCTTTTAGCGGGGGGAGCACAGATACGCAGTATTTT.

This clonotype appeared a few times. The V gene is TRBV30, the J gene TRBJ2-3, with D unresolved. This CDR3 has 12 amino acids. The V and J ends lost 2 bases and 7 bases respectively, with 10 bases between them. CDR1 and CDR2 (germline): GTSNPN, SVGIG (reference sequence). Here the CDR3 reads CAWSFWVHTQYF. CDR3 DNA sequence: TGTGCCTGGAGTTTTTGGGTCCATACGCAGTATTTT.

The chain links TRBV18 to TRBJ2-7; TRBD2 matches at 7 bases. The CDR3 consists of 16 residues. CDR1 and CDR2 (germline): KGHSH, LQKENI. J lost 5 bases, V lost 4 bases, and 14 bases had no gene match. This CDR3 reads CASSLGRRAGRDEQYF. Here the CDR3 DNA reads TGTGCCAGCTCACTGGGGAGGCGAGCGGGAAGGGACGAGCAGTACTTC.

CDR3 sequence (DNA): TGTGCCAGCAGCTTATATCTAGCGGAGTACAATGAGCAGTTCTTC. Residues: CASSLYLAEYNEQFF. This chain uses TRBV7-2 with TRBJ2-1; 7 bases are a match to TRBD2. V trimming: 2 bases; J trimming: 4 bases; junction bases outside the gene matches: 5. The germline CDR1 and CDR2 sequences are SGHTA and FQGNSA. The CDR3 is 15 residues long. The entire variable domain, with the rest obtained from reference TRBV7-2 and TRBJ2-1, is as follows: GAGVSQSPSNKVTEKGKDVELRCDPISGHTALYWYRQSLGQGLEFLIYFQGNSAPDKSGLPSDRFSAERTGGSVSTLTIQRTQQEDSAVYLCASSLYLAEYNEQFFGPGTRLTVL.

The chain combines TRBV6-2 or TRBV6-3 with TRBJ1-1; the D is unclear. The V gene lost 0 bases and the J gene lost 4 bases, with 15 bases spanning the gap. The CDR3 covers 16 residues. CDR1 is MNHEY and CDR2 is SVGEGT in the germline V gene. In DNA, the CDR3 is TGTGCCAGCAGTTACTCGGGGAGGGAATGGAGCACTGAAGCTTTCTTT. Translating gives CASSYSGREWSTEAFF.

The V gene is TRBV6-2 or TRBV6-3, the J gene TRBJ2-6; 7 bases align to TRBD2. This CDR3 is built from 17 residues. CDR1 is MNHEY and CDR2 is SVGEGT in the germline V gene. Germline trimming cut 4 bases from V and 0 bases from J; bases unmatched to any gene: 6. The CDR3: CASSWGGLGSGANVLTF. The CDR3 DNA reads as TGTGCCAGCAGTTGGGGAGGGCTCGGCTCTGGGGCCAACGTCCTGACTTTC.

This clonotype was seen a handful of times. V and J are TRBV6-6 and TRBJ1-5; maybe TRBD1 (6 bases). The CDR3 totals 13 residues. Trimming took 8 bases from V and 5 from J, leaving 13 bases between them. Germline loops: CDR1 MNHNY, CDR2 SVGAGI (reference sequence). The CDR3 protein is CASGRQAYQPQHF. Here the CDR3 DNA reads TGTGCCAGCGGAAGACAGGCTTATCAGCCCCAGCATTTT.

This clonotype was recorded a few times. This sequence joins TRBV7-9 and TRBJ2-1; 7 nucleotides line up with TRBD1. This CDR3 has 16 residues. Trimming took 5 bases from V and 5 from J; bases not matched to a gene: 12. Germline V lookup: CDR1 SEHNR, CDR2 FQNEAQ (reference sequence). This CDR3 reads CASSHNRGRTHNEQFF. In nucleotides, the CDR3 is TGTGCCAGCAGCCACAACAGGGGCCGAACTCACAATGAGCAGTTCTTC.

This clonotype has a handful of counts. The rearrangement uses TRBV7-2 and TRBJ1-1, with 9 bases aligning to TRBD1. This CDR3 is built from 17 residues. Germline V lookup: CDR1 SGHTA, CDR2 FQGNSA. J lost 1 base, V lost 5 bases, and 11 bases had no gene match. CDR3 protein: CASSTPHGQGPNTEAFF. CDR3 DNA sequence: TGTGCCAGCAGCACCCCACATGGACAGGGGCCGAACACTGAAGCTTTCTTT.

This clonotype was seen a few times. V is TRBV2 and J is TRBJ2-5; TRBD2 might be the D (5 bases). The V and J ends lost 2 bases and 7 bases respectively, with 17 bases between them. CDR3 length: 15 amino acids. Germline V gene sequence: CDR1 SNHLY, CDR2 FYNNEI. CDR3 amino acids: CASSENPSPHGTQYF. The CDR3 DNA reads TGTGCCAGCAGTGAAAACCCTAGCCCACATGGGACCCAGTACTTC.

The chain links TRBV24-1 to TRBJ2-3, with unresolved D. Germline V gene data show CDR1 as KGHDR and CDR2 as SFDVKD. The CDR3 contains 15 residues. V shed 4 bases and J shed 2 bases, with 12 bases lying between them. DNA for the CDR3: TGTGCCACCAGTGACCGGGTCAGATACACAGATACGCAGTATTTT. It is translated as CATSDRVRYTDTQYF.

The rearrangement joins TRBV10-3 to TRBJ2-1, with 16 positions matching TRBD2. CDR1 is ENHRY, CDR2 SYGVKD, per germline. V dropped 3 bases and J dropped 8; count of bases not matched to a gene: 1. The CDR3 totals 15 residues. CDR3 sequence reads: CAISEGTSGGDEQFF. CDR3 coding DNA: TGTGCCATCAGTGAAGGGACTAGCGGGGGGGATGAGCAGTTCTTC.

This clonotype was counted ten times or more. CDR3 protein: CASSLWSTGSNEKLFF. Written as DNA, the CDR3 is TGCGCCAGCAGCTTATGGTCGACAGGATCTAATGAAAAACTGTTTTTT. This chain joins TRBV5-1 and TRBJ1-4, with D maybe TRBD1 (6 bases). The V and J ends lost 2 bases and 3 bases respectively, with 14 bases between them. Germline V gene lookup returns CDR1 SGHRS and CDR2 YFSETQ. This CDR3 contains 16 residues.

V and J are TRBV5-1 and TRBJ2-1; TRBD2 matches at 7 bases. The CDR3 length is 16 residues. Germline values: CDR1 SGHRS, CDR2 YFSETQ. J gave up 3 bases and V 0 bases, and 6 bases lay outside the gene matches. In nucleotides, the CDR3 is TGCGCCAGCAGCTTGGCCGGGGGAGGGAACTACAATGAGCAGTTCTTC. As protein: CASSLAGGGNYNEQFF.

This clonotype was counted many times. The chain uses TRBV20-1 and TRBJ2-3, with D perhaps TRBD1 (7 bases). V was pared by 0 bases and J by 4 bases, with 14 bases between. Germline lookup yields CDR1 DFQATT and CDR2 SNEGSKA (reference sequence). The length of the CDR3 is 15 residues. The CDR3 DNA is TGCAGTGCTAGAGACACCAGGGGGGCTTCAGATACGCAGTATTTT. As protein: CSARDTRGASDTQYF.

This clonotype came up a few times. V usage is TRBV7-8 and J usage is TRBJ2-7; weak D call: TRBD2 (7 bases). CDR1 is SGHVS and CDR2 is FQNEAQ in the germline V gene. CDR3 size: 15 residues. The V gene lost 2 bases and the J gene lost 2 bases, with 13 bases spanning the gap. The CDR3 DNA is TGTGCCAGCAGCTTAAGCGGCGGGGGCGCCTACGAGCAGTACTTC. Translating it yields CASSLSGGGAYEQYF. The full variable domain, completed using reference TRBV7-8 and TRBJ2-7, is GAGVSQSPRYKVAKRGQDVALRCDPISGHVSLFWYQQALGQGPEFLTYFQNEAQLDKSGLPSDRFFAERPEGSVSTLKIQRTQQEDSAVYLCASSLSGGGAYEQYFGPGTRLTVT.

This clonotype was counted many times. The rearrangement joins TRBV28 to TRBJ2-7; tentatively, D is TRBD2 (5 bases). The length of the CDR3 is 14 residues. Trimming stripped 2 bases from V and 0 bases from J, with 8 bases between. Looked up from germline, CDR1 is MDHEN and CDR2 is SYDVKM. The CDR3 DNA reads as TGTGCCAGCAGTTTAGACTACAGCTCCTACGAGCAGTACTTC. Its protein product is CASSLDYSSYEQYF.

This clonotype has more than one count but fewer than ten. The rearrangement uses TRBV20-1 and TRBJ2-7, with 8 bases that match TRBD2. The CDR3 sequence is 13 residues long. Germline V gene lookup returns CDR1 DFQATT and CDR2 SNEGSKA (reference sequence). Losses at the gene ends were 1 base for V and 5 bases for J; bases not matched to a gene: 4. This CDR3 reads CSARGQRENEQYF. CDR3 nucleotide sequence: TGCAGTGCTAGAGGTCAGCGGGAGAACGAGCAGTACTTC.

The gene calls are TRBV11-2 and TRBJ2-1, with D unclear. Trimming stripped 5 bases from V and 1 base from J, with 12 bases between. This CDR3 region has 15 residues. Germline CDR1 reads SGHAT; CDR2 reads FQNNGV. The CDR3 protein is CASSLSRTSYNEQFF. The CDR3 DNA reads TGTGCCAGCAGCCTCTCCCGGACGTCCTACAATGAGCAGTTCTTC.

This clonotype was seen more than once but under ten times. The CDR3 nucleotides read TGTGCCACCAGCAGAGATCTTTTGCGGGACCACTACGAGCAGTACTTC. It encodes CATSRDLLRDHYEQYF. J is TRBJ2-7 and V is TRBV15, with D perhaps TRBD2 (6 bases). This CDR3 is 16 amino acids long. CDR1 and CDR2 from the germline V gene are LNHNV and YYDKDF (reference sequence). With 0 bases removed from V and 3 bases from J, the gap between germline ends came to 15 bases.

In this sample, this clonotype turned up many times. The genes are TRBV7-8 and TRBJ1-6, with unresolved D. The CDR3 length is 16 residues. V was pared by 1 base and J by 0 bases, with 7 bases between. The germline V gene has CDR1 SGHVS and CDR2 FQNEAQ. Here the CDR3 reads CASSLGLSSYNSPLHF. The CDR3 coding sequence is TGTGCCAGCAGCTTAGGATTAAGCTCCTATAATTCACCCCTCCACTTT. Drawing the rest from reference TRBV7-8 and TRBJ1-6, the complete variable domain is GAGVSQSPRYKVAKRGQDVALRCDPISGHVSLFWYQQALGQGPEFLTYFQNEAQLDKSGLPSDRFFAERPEGSVSTLKIQRTQQEDSAVYLCASSLGLSSYNSPLHFGNGTRLTVT.

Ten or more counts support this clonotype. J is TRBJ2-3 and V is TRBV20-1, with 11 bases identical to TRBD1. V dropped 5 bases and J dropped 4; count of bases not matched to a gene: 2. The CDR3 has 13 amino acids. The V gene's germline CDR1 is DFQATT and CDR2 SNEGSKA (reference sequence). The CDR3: CSAPGQGADTQYF. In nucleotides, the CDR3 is TGCAGTGCTCCGGGACAGGGGGCAGATACGCAGTATTTT.